This T cell receptor beta chain was identified in a study of shared clonotypes between healthy human individuals. The V segment lost 2 bases and the J segment 1 base; nucleotides outside the gene matches: 14. The CDR3 is made up of 19 amino acids. CDR1 is LGHNA and CDR2 is YSLEER in the germline V gene. The method was immunoSEQ multiplex PCR; TCRdb's version includes in-frame clones alone and lacks a portion of them. This sample has about 1.1 million clones; roughly 77% occur once, and the top ten carry almost 0.9%. Sequenced: memory CD4+ T cells from PBMCs. As for subset: CD45RA-negative fraction. The rearrangement joins TRBV4-3 to TRBJ1-3; 7 nucleotides match TRBD1. This clonotype was obtained from a young man in good health. Some clones in this sample may be carry-over from other donors' samples. The CDR3 loop reads CASSQTTGAGGTSGNTIYF. CDR3 sequence (DNA): TGCGCCAGCAGCCAAACCACCGGGGCAGGGGGGACTTCTGGAAACACCATATATTTT.